A single sample gave rise to the 15 T cell receptor beta chains below, sequenced in a study of control samples from healthy donors and cancer patients. Here immunoSEQ multiplex PCR was the method, and the copy in TCRdb shows in-frame clones only, minus some. In the table there are 140,000 or so clones, around 86% of which are singletons. The sample consisted of blood. The receptors derive from a young man in good health.

The rearrangement links TRBV11-2 to TRBJ2-2; unclear D gene. V was shortened by 1 base and J by 6 bases, with 0 bases between the two germline ends. This CDR3 is built from 11 residues. The germline V gene encodes CDR1 SGHAT and CDR2 FQNNGV. CDR3 nucleotides: TGTGCCAGCAGCTTAGCCGGGGAGCTGTTTTTT. Protein sequence: CASSLAGELFF.

This clone occurred once. J is TRBJ1-1 and V is TRBV27, with D perhaps matching TRBD1 (5 bases). The CDR3 is 14 amino acids. V was cut by 7 bases and J by 8 bases, with 20 bases left in between. Germline-derived CDR1 and CDR2 are MNHEY and SMNVEV (reference sequence). CDR3 coding DNA: TGTGCCAGCACCCGGGACGTCAAGACCCCAGAAGCTTTCTTT. It encodes CASTRDVKTPEAFF.

Worth noting for this clone: The junction differs from germline at one of its ends, possibly a read error. The gene calls are TRBV5-8 and TRBJ1-1, with D possibly being TRBD1 (6 bases). Per the germline V gene, CDR1 is SGHTS and CDR2 is YDEGEE. The CDR3 runs 12 residues. CDR3 bases: TGTGCCAGCAGCTTGGGGCCCAGGACAGCCTACTTT. Translation: CASSLGPRTAYF.

The chain has TRBV11-3 and TRBJ2-7; D not certain. This CDR3 comprises 14 residues. The ends were cut back, 3 bases at V and 7 bases at J, with 16 bases in the middle. CDR1 is SGHNT and CDR2 is YENEEA in the germline V gene. CDR3 amino acids: CASSFSDGRLEQYF. In DNA, the CDR3 is TGTGCCAGCAGCTTTTCCGACGGCCGTCTGGAGCAGTACTTC.

In its sample, this clone was seen a few times. The V call is TRBV6-2 or TRBV6-3, the J call TRBJ2-3; 8 positions agree with TRBD2. J lost 1 base, V lost 4 bases, and 7 bases had no gene match. The CDR3 has 16 residues. Germline values: CDR1 MNHEY, CDR2 SVGEGT. The CDR3 region has the DNA TGTGCCAGCAGTTTACTTAGCGGGGCCGGCACAGATACGCAGTATTTT. Its protein product is CASSLLSGAGTDTQYF.

This chain connects TRBV7-9 to TRBJ2-6; no definite D call. Deletions cut 4 bases from V and 4 bases from J, with 17 bases between. This CDR3 spans 17 amino acids. Germline assignment: CDR1 SEHNR and CDR2 FQNEAQ (reference sequence). The CDR3 nucleotides read TGTGCCAGCAGCTCGTTGGAATTGGTCAGGGGGGCCAACGTCCTGACTTTC. Translated, it gives CASSSLELVRGANVLTF. Complete variable domain (other parts from reference TRBV7-9 and TRBJ2-6): DTGVSQNPRHKITKRGQNVTFRCDPISEHNRLYWYRQTLGQGPEFLTYFQNEAQLEKSRLLSDRFSAERPKGSFSTLEIQRTEQGDSAMYLCASSSLELVRGANVLTFGAGSRLTVL.

This clone was counted a single time. The rearrangement uses TRBV11-2 and TRBJ1-1; D is unclear. V dropped 4 bases and J dropped 0 bases, with 15 bases sitting between them. This CDR3 contains 16 residues. Germline values: CDR1 SGHAT, CDR2 FQNNGV. The DNA of the CDR3 is TGTGCCAGCAGCTCCTCCCCAGGCAAGATGAACACTGAAGCTTTCTTT. Translating gives CASSSSPGKMNTEAFF.

This clone showed up just a few times. The chain joins TRBV6-2 or TRBV6-3 to TRBJ2-1; 7 nucleotides line up with TRBD2. V dropped 4 bases and J dropped 2; count of bases not matched to a gene: 5. Germline V gene data show CDR1 as MNHEY and CDR2 as SVGEGT. The CDR3 covers 15 residues. This CDR3 reads CASSLGGDPYNEQFF. CDR3 nucleotides: TGTGCCAGCAGTTTGGGGGGGGACCCCTACAATGAGCAGTTCTTC.

V is TRBV7-3 and J is TRBJ2-5; 7 bases align to TRBD1. The V segment lost 5 bases and the J segment 4 bases; nucleotides outside the gene matches: 4. This CDR3 is built from 13 residues. Germline V gives CDR1 SGHTA, CDR2 FQGTGA. CDR3 bases: TGTGCCAGCAGCCCGGGACAGACAGAGACCCAGTACTTC. Residues: CASSPGQTETQYF.

The chain carries TRBV6-6 and TRBJ1-5, with D maybe TRBD1 (5 bases). The V gene lost 2 bases and the J gene lost 5 bases, with 10 bases spanning the gap. Germline assignment: CDR1 MNHNY and CDR2 SVGAGI (reference sequence). The CDR3 is made up of 14 amino acids. The CDR3 protein is CASSYDATDQPQHF. Written as DNA, the CDR3 is TGTGCCAGCAGTTACGACGCGACAGATCAGCCCCAGCATTTT.

This clone appeared a single time. This chain uses TRBV24-1 with TRBJ2-7, with 8 bases lining up with TRBD1. There are 15 residues in the CDR3. V was pared by 3 bases and J by 1 base, with 4 bases of the junction left unmatched. The germline CDR1 and CDR2 sequences are KGHDR and SFDVKD. The CDR3 sequence is CATSDPRQGSYEQYF. Here the CDR3 DNA reads TGTGCCACCAGTGATCCCAGACAGGGGTCCTACGAGCAGTACTTC.

This chain connects TRBV7-2 to TRBJ1-1, with a weak D call TRBD1 (6 bases). Germline V gene data show CDR1 as SGHTA and CDR2 as FQGNSA. V lost 5 bases to trimming and J lost 1 base, with 8 bases between them. CDR3 length equals 13 residues. The CDR3 nucleotides read TGTGCCAGCAGCCGGGGGCAGAACACTGAAGCTTTCTTT. Translation: CASSRGQNTEAFF. Using reference TRBV7-2 and TRBJ1-1 for the parts outside the CDR3, the full variable domain is GAGVSQSPSNKVTEKGKDVELRCDPISGHTALYWYRQSLGQGLEFLIYFQGNSAPDKSGLPSDRFSAERTGGSVSTLTIQRTQQEDSAVYLCASSRGQNTEAFFGQGTRLTVV.

This chain uses TRBV4-3 with TRBJ2-7; 8 bases are a match to TRBD1. V lost 0 bases, J lost 3 bases, and 4 bases stayed unmatched. The CDR3 totals 15 residues. CDR1 LGHNA and CDR2 YSLEER come from the germline V gene. Written as DNA, the CDR3 is TGCGCCAGCAGCCAAGATTTTACAGGGGGCTACGAGCAGTACTTC. Encoded protein: CASSQDFTGGYEQYF.

This chain uses TRBV7-3 with TRBJ1-2; D remains ambiguous. The CDR3 is made up of 16 amino acids. From germline, CDR1 is SGHTA and CDR2 FQGTGA. The ends were cut back, 1 base at V and 7 bases at J, with 19 bases in the middle. The CDR3 is CASSLIADRSGVGYTF. In DNA, the CDR3 is TGTGCCAGCAGCTTAATAGCGGACCGCAGTGGCGTTGGCTACACCTTC.

This clone has a single count. The V and J genes are TRBV24-1 and TRBJ2-5; 7 nucleotides align to TRBD2. Germline CDR1 is KGHDR and CDR2 is SFDVKD. Germline trimming cut 5 bases from V and 5 bases from J; bases unmatched to any gene: 7. The CDR3 has 14 residues. CDR3 bases: TGTGCCACCAGTGTGGGAGGGAGAATGGAGACCCAGTACTTC. Translating gives CATSVGGRMETQYF.